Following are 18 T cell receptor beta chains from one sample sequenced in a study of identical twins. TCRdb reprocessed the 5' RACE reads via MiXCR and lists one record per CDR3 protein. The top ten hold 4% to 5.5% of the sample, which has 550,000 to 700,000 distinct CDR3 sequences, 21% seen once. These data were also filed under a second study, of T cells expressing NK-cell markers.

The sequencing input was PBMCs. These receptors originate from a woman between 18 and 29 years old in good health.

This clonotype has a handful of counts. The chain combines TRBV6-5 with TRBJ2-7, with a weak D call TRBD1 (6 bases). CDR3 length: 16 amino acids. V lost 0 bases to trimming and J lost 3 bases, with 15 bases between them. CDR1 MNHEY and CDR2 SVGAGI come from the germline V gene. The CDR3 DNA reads TGTGCCAGCAGTTACTCAAAACTGGGGGCGATCTACGAGCAGTACTTC. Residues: CASSYSKLGAIYEQYF.

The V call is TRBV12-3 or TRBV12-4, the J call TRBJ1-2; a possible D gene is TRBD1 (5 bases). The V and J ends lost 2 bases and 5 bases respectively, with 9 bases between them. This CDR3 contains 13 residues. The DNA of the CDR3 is TGTGCCAGCAGTTTACAACAGGTTTATGGCTACACCTTC. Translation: CASSLQQVYGYTF.

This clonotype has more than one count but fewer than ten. This CDR3 reads CAISATGTEAFF. CDR3 nucleotide sequence: TGTGCCATCAGCGCGACAGGGACTGAAGCTTTCTTT. This chain connects TRBV10-3 to TRBJ1-1, with TRBD1 matching over 7 bases. Germline CDR1 ENHRY, CDR2 SYGVKD. V was clipped by 6 bases and J by 5 bases; unmatched bases: 3. This CDR3 comprises 12 residues.

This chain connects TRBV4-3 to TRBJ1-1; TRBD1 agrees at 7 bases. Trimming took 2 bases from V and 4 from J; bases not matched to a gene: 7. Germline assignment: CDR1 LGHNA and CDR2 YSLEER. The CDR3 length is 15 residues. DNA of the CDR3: TGCGCCAGCAGCCAAACAACTCAGGGGGTCACTGAAGCTTTCTTT. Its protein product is CASSQTTQGVTEAFF.

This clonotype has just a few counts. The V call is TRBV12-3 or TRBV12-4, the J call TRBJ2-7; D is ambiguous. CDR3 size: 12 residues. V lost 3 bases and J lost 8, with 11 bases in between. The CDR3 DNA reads TGTGCCAGCAGTTTTAGCCCCCAAAAGCAGTACTTC. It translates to CASSFSPQKQYF.

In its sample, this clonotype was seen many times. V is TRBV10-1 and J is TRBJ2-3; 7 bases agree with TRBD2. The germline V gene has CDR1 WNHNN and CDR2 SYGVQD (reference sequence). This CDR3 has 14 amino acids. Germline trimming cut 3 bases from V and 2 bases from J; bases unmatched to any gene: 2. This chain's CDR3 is CASSDGLVTDTQYF. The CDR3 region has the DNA TGCGCCAGCAGTGACGGACTAGTCACAGATACGCAGTATTTT.

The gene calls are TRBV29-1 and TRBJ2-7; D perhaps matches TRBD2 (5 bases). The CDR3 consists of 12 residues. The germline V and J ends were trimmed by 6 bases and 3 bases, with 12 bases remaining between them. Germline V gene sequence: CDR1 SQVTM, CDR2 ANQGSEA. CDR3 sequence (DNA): TGCAGCGTGACTGGGGAGTTCTACGAGCAGTACTTC. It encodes CSVTGEFYEQYF.

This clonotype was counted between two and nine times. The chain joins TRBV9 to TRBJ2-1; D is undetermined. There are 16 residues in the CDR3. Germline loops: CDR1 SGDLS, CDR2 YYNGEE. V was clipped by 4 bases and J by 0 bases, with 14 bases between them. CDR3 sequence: CASSPRASSSYNEQFF. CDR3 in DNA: TGTGCCAGCAGCCCTCGGGCGTCGAGCTCCTACAATGAGCAGTTCTTC.

The CDR3 loop is CAISESRSGGPYEQYF. CDR3 DNA: TGTGCCATCAGTGAGTCGAGAAGCGGGGGTCCCTACGAGCAGTACTTC. The chain combines TRBV10-3 with TRBJ2-7; TRBD2 matches 8 bases. Per germline, CDR1 ENHRY and CDR2 SYGVKD. Trimming cost V 0 bases and J 2 bases; bases outside gene matches: 6. The CDR3 is 16 residues long.

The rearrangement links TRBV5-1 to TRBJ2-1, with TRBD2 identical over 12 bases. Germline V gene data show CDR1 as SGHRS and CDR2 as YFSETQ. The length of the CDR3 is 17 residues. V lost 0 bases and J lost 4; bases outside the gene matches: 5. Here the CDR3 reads CASSLGTTSGSYNEQFF. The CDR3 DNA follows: TGCGCCAGCAGCTTGGGGACGACTAGCGGGAGTTACAATGAGCAGTTCTTC.

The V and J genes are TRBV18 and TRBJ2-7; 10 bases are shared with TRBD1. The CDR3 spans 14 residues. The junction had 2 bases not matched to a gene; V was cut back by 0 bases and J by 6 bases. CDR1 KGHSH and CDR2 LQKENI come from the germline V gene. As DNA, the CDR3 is TGTGCCAGCTCACCACCGGGACAGGGGTTCGAGCAGTACTTC. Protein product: CASSPPGQGFEQYF.

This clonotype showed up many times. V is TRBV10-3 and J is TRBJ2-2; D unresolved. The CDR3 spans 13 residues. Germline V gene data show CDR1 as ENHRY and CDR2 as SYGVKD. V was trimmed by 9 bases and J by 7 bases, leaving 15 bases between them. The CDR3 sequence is CAMTPVPGGELFF. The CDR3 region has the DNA TGTGCCATGACCCCAGTGCCTGGCGGGGAGCTGTTTTTT.

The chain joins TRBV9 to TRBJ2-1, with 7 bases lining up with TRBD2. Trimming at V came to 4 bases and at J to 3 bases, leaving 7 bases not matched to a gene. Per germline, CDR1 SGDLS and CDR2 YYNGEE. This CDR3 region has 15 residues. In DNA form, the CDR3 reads TGTGCCAGCAGCCTAGCGGAGGGGAGCTACAATGAGCAGTTCTTC. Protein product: CASSLAEGSYNEQFF.

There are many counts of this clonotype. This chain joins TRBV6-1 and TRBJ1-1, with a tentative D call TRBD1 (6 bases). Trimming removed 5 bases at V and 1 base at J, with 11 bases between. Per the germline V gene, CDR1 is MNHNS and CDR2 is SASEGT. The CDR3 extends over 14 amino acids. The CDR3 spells CASSRKQGNTEAFF. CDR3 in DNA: TGTGCCAGCAGTCGAAAACAGGGGAACACTGAAGCTTTCTTT.

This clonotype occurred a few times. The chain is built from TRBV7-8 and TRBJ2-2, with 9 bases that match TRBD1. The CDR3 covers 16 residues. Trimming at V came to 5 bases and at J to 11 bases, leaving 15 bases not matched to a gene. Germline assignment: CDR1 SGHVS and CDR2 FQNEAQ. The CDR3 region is CASSPLPGQGHLELFF. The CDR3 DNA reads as TGTGCCAGCAGCCCCTTACCGGGACAGGGCCACTTAGAGCTGTTTTTT. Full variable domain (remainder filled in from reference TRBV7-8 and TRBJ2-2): GAGVSQSPRYKVAKRGQDVALRCDPISGHVSLFWYQQALGQGPEFLTYFQNEAQLDKSGLPSDRFFAERPEGSVSTLKIQRTQQEDSAVYLCASSPLPGQGHLELFFGEGSRLTVL.

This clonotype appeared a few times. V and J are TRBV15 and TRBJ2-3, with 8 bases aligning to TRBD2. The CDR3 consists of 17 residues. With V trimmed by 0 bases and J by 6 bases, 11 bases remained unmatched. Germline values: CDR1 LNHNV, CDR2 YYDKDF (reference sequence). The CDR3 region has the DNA TGTGCCACCAGCAGAGAGGGGAACGGGGGGGCCCTCGATACGCAGTATTTT. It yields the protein CATSREGNGGALDTQYF.

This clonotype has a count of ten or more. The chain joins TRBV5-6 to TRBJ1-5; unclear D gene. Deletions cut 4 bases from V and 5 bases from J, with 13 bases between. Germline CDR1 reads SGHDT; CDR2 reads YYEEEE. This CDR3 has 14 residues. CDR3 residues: CASSISPKDQPQHF. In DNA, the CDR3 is TGTGCCAGCAGCATAAGTCCTAAGGATCAGCCCCAGCATTTT.

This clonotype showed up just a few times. DNA of the CDR3: TGTGCCATCGGAGCTGGGAACACCGGGGAGCTGTTTTTT. This sequence encodes CAIGAGNTGELFF. This rearrangement joins TRBV10-3 to TRBJ2-2; D is undetermined. Germline-derived CDR1 and CDR2 are ENHRY and SYGVKD. The CDR3 has 13 residues. With 8 bases removed from V and 1 base from J, the gap between germline ends came to 8 bases.